The rows below give T cell receptor beta chains drawn from one sample of a study of blood T cell repertoires in COVID-19. TCRdb's copy holds only in-frame clones and misses some; the assay was immunoSEQ multiplex PCR. The sample lists 140,000 to 150,000 clones, roughly 90% occurring once. The sequencing sample was made of PBMCs or T cells enriched from blood (not recorded which). These receptor sequences come from a woman in her thirties with acute COVID-19. CDR3s leave out the opening cysteine and the closing phenylalanine or tryptophan.

>TRBV3-1/TRBV3-2|TRBJ2-3
ASSPETSGTPTDTQY
>TRBV29-1|TRBJ2-7
SVQPGIARYEQY
>TRBV28|TRBJ2-7
ASSLASGYEQY
>TRBV4-2|TRBJ2-1
ASSQATGNEQF
>TRBV28|TRBJ1-2
ASSRGQGLYGYT
>TRBV3-1/TRBV3-2|TRBJ1-1
ASSQVSQYEAF
>TRBV6-5|TRBJ1-1
ASSYTGANTEAF
>TRBV6-5|TRBJ2-2
ASGLSGETGELF
>TRBV6-2/TRBV6-3|TRBJ2-5
ASSYSTGVGETQY
>TRBV27|TRBJ1-2
ASSSSLGGANGYT
>TRBV4-1|TRBJ2-5
ASSELGGAVETQY
>TRBV13|TRBJ2-5
ASSHDSKETQY
>TRBV5-1|TRBJ1-6
ASSLAYAGVSPLH
>TRBV19|TRBJ1-2
ASSPGGFMNYGYT
>TRBV27|TRBJ2-5
ASSSGVTQY
>TRBV6-1|TRBJ2-7
ASSEAAPGQGTYEQY
>TRBV3-1/TRBV3-2|TRBJ2-7
ASSQGGAYEQY
>TRBV28|TRBJ2-3
ASSSPGTSGSNTQY
>TRBV28|TRBJ1-1
ASSLVTTEAF
>TRBV2|TRBJ1-5
ASSQTGGNQPQH
>TRBV7-8|TRBJ1-1
ASSYGVNTEAF
>TRBV19|TRBJ2-7
ASSDREGSIPYEQY
>TRBV28|TRBJ2-3
ASSLVVAGGWNTQY
>TRBV5-1|TRBJ1-2
ASSLGTDYNYGYT
>TRBV27|TRBJ2-7
ASSPGRVPVPAYEQY
>TRBV19|TRBJ1-1
ASGGPGTGNTEAF
>TRBV25-1|TRBJ1-2
ASRQGTYGYT
>TRBV2|TRBJ2-1
ASSVTVGGYNEQF
>TRBV5-4|TRBJ2-2
ASSVGLATGELF
>TRBV7-2|TRBJ1-2
ASSLGVGQNYGYT
>TRBV3-1/TRBV3-2|TRBJ1-5
ASSQDLSNQPQH
>TRBV4-1|TRBJ1-2
ASSQGTVYGYT
>TRBV7-6|TRBJ2-2
ASSLRTSGSSGELF
>TRBV4-1|TRBJ1-1
ASSQDPTVNTEAF
>TRBV4-2|TRBJ1-4
ASSQGSGVEKLF
>TRBV5-1|TRBJ1-2
ASSLTVDYGYT
>TRBV4-3|TRBJ1-4
ASSQDPGTGGEKLF
>TRBV27|TRBJ1-1
ASSLTENTEAF
>TRBV5-1|TRBJ2-7
ASSSGPSGPSYEQY
>TRBV5-1|TRBJ2-5
ASTPRSGAQETQY
>TRBV25-1|TRBJ2-7
ASSGRGTYEQY
>TRBV7-9|TRBJ1-3
ASRRGSGNTIY